This T cell receptor beta chain was retrieved from a study of cytomegalovirus exposure and HLA in healthy donors. The study, taken as a whole, reports: According to an earlier analysis, most TCR beta V segments yielded productive rearrangements about 90% or about 30% of the time. Later on, an analysis tied 15,000 to 20,000 TCR beta sequences to HLA alleles at 0.05 false discovery rate.

The CDR3 sequence is 13 residues long. Germline CDR1 GTSNPN, CDR2 SVGIG (reference sequence). Trimming removed 1 base from V and 7 bases from J, with 13 bases in between. The PCR was carried out with 60 Vbeta primers and 13 Jbeta primers. Generated by immunoSEQ multiplex PCR, the TCRdb table keeps only in-frame clones and is missing some. The sample holds 90,000 to 120,000 clones; roughly 80% are singletons and the top ten take approximately 2.1%. With respect to this clone: Its antigen is still unknown.

The receptor was isolated from a man aged 25 to 40 in good health and CMV-seronegative. The specimen sequenced was PBMCs. This chain connects TRBV30 to TRBJ2-5; D perhaps matches TRBD2 (5 bases). The CDR3 coding sequence is TGTGCCTGGAGTGCCTCGGACTCCGGGACCCAGTACTTC. Amino acid sequence: CAWSASDSGTQYF.